The rows below give T cell receptor beta chains drawn from one sample of a study of blood T cell repertoires in COVID-19. The data were produced by immunoSEQ multiplex PCR, yet TCRdb's version contains in-frame clones alone and is incomplete. The sample carries roughly 230,000 clones, roughly 84% recorded once. The sample was peripheral blood. The source of these receptors is a man aged 45-60 years with active or convalescent COVID-19. Each CDR3 is given with its conserved first and last residue. D genes are given only for firm matches. Size is omitted from some rows. Given values are once, few, many or a class for expanded clones.

V	J	D	size	DNA	CDR3
TRBV4-1	TRBJ2-2	TRBD1	-	TGCGCCAGCAGCCCAAGACAGGGAACCACCGGGGAGCTGTTTTTT	CASSPRQGTTGELFF
TRBV19	TRBJ1-1	-	-	TGTGCCAGTAAAACTCCATCGAACACTGAAGCTTTCTTT	CASKTPSNTEAFF
TRBV11-2	TRBJ1-2	-	-	TGTGCCAGCAGCTTTGACAGCAACTATGGCTACACCTTC	CASSFDSNYGYTF
TRBV24-1	TRBJ1-5	-	-	TGTGCCACCAGTGATTTGGGCCAGCCCCAGCATTTT	CATSDLGQPQHF
TRBV9	TRBJ2-1	TRBD2	once	TGTGCCAGCAGCTCCCTAGCGGGGGGGCACCTAGAGCAGTTCTTC	CASSSLAGGHLEQFF
TRBV7-2	TRBJ1-5	-	-	TGTGCCAGCAGCTTAGACCGGAATCAGCCCCAGCATTTT	CASSLDRNQPQHF
TRBV19	TRBJ1-1	-	-	TGTGCCAGTAACCTGGACACGAACACTGAAGCTTTCTTT	CASNLDTNTEAFF
TRBV5-4	TRBJ1-1	-	-	TGTGCCAGCAGCCCGGGTACCTTGAACACTGAAGCTTTCTTT	CASSPGTLNTEAFF
TRBV3-1/TRBV3-2	TRBJ2-1	TRBD2	few	TGTGCCAGCGGGACTAGTCGGCAGTTCTTC	CASGTSRQFF
TRBV5-1	TRBJ1-2	TRBD1	-	TGCGCCAGCAGCCCGGGGACAGGGGGTGGCTACACCTTC	CASSPGTGGGYTF
TRBV7-6	TRBJ2-1	TRBD2	-	TGTGCCAGCACCCTACACTTGGGCGGGGGGGACAATGAGCAGTTCTTC	CASTLHLGGGDNEQFF
TRBV11-2	TRBJ1-1	TRBD1	-	TGTGCCAGCAGCTCCATAACAGGGGGCCCCGGAGACACTGAAGCTTTCTTT	CASSSITGGPGDTEAFF
TRBV19	TRBJ1-3	-	-	TGTGCCAGTAGCCGCGGAGCCTCTGGAAACACCATATATTTT	CASSRGASGNTIYF
TRBV5-1	TRBJ2-7	TRBD2	-	TGCGCCAGCAGCTTGGGACTAGCGGGGGGCTCCTATGTTTACGAGCAGTACTTC	CASSLGLAGGSYVYEQYF
TRBV19	TRBJ1-5	-	once	TGTGCCAGTAGTGGCAATGGTCAGCCCCAGCATTTT	CASSGNGQPQHF
TRBV9	TRBJ2-5	TRBD2	-	TGTGCCAGCGACCGGGGGGAGGGAGGAGAGACCCAGTACTTC	CASDRGEGGETQYF
TRBV12-3/TRBV12-4	TRBJ1-1	-	-	TGTGCCAGCAGTACAACAGGGTATGGAGCTTTCTTT	CASSTTGYGAFF
TRBV6-6	TRBJ2-7	TRBD1	-	TGTGCCAGCAGGCCGGGACAGATCTACGAGCAGTACTTC	CASRPGQIYEQYF
TRBV19	TRBJ1-1	-	-	TGTGCCAGTAGTCTGGACAATTTGGGCACTGAAGCTTTCTTT	CASSLDNLGTEAFF
TRBV6-6	TRBJ1-4	TRBD1	-	TGTGCCAGCAGTTTTCCGGGACAGGGGGCGGAAAAACTGTTTTTT	CASSFPGQGAEKLFF
TRBV6-2/TRBV6-3	TRBJ1-5	-	-	TGTGCCAGCAGTCAGGAGGACCTATATCAGCCCCAGCATTTT	CASSQEDLYQPQHF
TRBV27	TRBJ1-4	TRBD1	-	TGTGCCAGCAGCCGGGACAGGGGGAAACTGTTTTTT	CASSRDRGKLFF
TRBV9	TRBJ2-7	TRBD2	-	TGTGCCAGCAGCGTAGGTCCTAGCGGGGGGCCCTCCTACGAGCAGTACTTC	CASSVGPSGGPSYEQYF
TRBV5-1	TRBJ2-2	TRBD1	-	TGCGCCAGCAGCGCGACAGGGATGGACACCGGGGAGCTGTTTTTT	CASSATGMDTGELFF
TRBV29-1	TRBJ1-2	-	-	TGCAGCGTTCCCGCCTCTCCTAGTAACTATGGCTACACCTTC	CSVPASPSNYGYTF
TRBV7-2	TRBJ2-7	-	-	TGTGCCAGCGCAACTACCCTTATTAACGAGCAGTACTTC	CASATTLINEQYF
TRBV12-3/TRBV12-4	TRBJ1-2	-	few	TGTGCCAGCAGTTTGGAGGGGTTCTATGGCTACACCTTC	CASSLEGFYGYTF
TRBV5-1	TRBJ2-3	-	-	TGCGCCAGCAGCTCCGGAGGCGGTAGCACAGATACGCAGTATTTT	CASSSGGGSTDTQYF
TRBV5-1	TRBJ1-2	TRBD1	-	TGCGCCAGCACTAGATCCCCGGGACAGGGGGCGAATGGCTACACCTTC	CASTRSPGQGANGYTF
TRBV5-6	TRBJ2-1	-	-	TGTGCCAGCAGCTCTCGCCTGGCAGGTGGGCATGAGCAGTTCTTC	CASSSRLAGGHEQFF
TRBV15	TRBJ2-7	-	-	TGTGCCACCAGCTCACGCAGGACATCCTACGAGCAGTACTTC	CATSSRRTSYEQYF
TRBV4-3	TRBJ1-1	-	-	TGCGCCAGCAGCCAAGGACAGTTTGCGAACACTGAAGCTTTCTTT	CASSQGQFANTEAFF
TRBV12-3/TRBV12-4	TRBJ1-3	-	-	TGTGCCAGCACCCGTCGGAACACCATATATTTT	CASTRRNTIYF
TRBV9	TRBJ1-3	TRBD1	-	TGTGCCAGCAGCGCGACAGGGTCCACCATATATTTT	CASSATGSTIYF
TRBV9	TRBJ2-4	TRBD2	-	TGTGCCAGCAGCTCGGGAGGGAACATTCAGTACTTC	CASSSGGNIQYF
TRBV24-1	TRBJ1-2	TRBD1	-	TGTGCCACCAGTGATCCGACAGGGGATGGCTACACCTTC	CATSDPTGDGYTF
TRBV12-3/TRBV12-4	TRBJ2-1	-	few	TGTGCCAGCAGTTCCCTTTACAATGAGCAGTTCTTC	CASSSLYNEQFF
TRBV11-3	TRBJ1-6	-	few	TGTGCCAGCAGCTTAGATCCTGGGGGGCCCCTCCACTTT	CASSLDPGGPLHF
TRBV6-6	TRBJ1-6	TRBD1	-	TGTGCCAGCAGTCCCCGGGGACAGGGTCCGTATAATTCACCCCTCCACTTT	CASSPRGQGPYNSPLHF
TRBV7-6	TRBJ2-7	-	-	TGTGCCAGCAGCTTAGATAGCAGTTACGAGCAGTACTTC	CASSLDSSYEQYF
TRBV27	TRBJ1-2	-	-	TGTGCCAGCAGTACTCCCCGGAGGGGAGGCTACACCTTC	CASSTPRRGGYTF
TRBV3-1/TRBV3-2	TRBJ2-5	-	-	TGTGCCAGCAGCCAGGGGGCGACGGGAGAGACCCAGTACTTC	CASSQGATGETQYF
TRBV2	TRBJ2-5	TRBD2	few	TGTGCCTCTTGGACTAGCGGTTCCCAAGAGACCCAGTACTTC	CASWTSGSQETQYF
TRBV18	TRBJ1-3	TRBD1	once	TGTGCCAGCTCACCACCTAGGACAGGGGCTAGAAACACCATATATTTT	CASSPPRTGARNTIYF
TRBV4-1	TRBJ2-3	-	-	TGCGCCAGCAGCCAAGTGTGGGGGGGCACAGATACGCAGTATTTT	CASSQVWGGTDTQYF
TRBV19	TRBJ1-5	TRBD1	-	TGTGCCAGTAAGCGGACAGGGGACAATCAGCCCCAGCATTTT	CASKRTGDNQPQHF
TRBV5-6	TRBJ2-7	TRBD2	-	TGTGCCAGCAGCTTGAGCCGCTCTAGCGGGGGCTCCTACGAGCAGTACTTC	CASSLSRSSGGSYEQYF
TRBV28	TRBJ2-5	-	-	TGTGCCAGCAGTTTTGGTTCGAGGGGGTCAGAGACCCAGTACTTC	CASSFGSRGSETQYF
TRBV9	TRBJ2-3	-	-	TGTGCCAGCAGCCTACAGGGCCTTGCAGATACGCAGTATTTT	CASSLQGLADTQYF
TRBV10-2	TRBJ1-2	TRBD1	-	TGCGCCAGCAGTGGGCGGGACAGCTATGGCTACACCTTC	CASSGRDSYGYTF
TRBV7-6	TRBJ1-1	-	-	TGTGCCAGCAGCTTATCATTGTTAGGGAGTAACACTGAAGCTTTCTTT	CASSLSLLGSNTEAFF
TRBV2	TRBJ1-1	TRBD1	-	TGTGCCAGCAGTGAAGGACAGGGATTTGAAGCTTTCTTT	CASSEGQGFEAFF
TRBV28	TRBJ1-5	-	-	TGTGCCAGCAGTTTAGTGGCAGACAATCAGCCCCAGCATTTT	CASSLVADNQPQHF
TRBV7-9	TRBJ1-3	-	-	TGTGCCAGCAGCTTAGACCGGGGTAGCTCTGGAAACACCATATATTTT	CASSLDRGSSGNTIYF